This T cell receptor beta chain was observed in a study of blood T cell repertoires in COVID-19. About the study: The study drew acute and convalescent COVID-19 samples from the United States, Italy and Spain. From T cells, B-cell-depleted T cells, or PBMCs came the material, which was cDNA or gDNA.

Original data processing: Reference gene primers were amplified, and this amplification served to estimate nucleated cell counts. Profiling relied on immunoSEQ multiplex PCR, and the TCRdb table lists in-frame clones only, not all of them. From that table come the V and J calls and clone size; the DNA was used to work out D and trimming. The repertoire holds 100,000 or so clones, 75% to 90% seen once, with roughly 19% in the top ten. The CDR3 has 16 residues. The germline CDR1 and CDR2 sequences are MNHNS and SASEGT. V lost 2 bases, J lost 7 bases, and 11 bases stayed unmatched. Sequencing was carried out using peripheral blood. The chain employs TRBV6-1 and TRBJ2-7; 10 nucleotides agree with TRBD2. The TCR originated in a human donor in a cohort sampled during active COVID-19. In DNA form, the CDR3 reads TGTGCCAGCAGTGAAAGGGCCGGGACTAGCGAGTGGGAGCAGTACTTC. Translated, it gives CASSERAGTSEWEQYF.